These 16 T cell receptor beta chains were all obtained from the same sample, sequenced in a study of cytomegalovirus exposure and HLA in healthy donors (dated by TCRdb to between 2016 and 2019). The library was built by means of the immunoSEQ multiplex PCR assay. The multiplex PCR relied on a mix of 60 forward primers for TCR Vbeta segments and 13 reverse primers for TCR Jbeta segments. TCRdb holds this immuneACCESS table with in-frame rearrangements only. Some clones are missing; in checked studies, unresolved V genes explain under half, and the rest has no known cause. The table for this sample lists under 200,000 clones; 75% to 90% of them were counted only once. Clones ranked in the top ten supply around 2% of the sample. Sequenced sample: PBMCs. These receptors were collected from a human donor in good health.

The rearrangement joins TRBV5-6 to TRBJ2-1; 7 bases are shared with TRBD2. Germline V gene sequence: CDR1 SGHDT, CDR2 YYEEEE. Trimming cost V 5 bases and J 5 bases; bases outside gene matches: 4. The CDR3 loop spans 13 amino acids. CDR3 protein: CASRGRGNNEQFF. The DNA of the CDR3 is TGTGCCAGCAGGGGGAGGGGAAACAATGAGCAGTTCTTC. The variable domain in full, with the rest retrieved from reference TRBV5-6 and TRBJ2-1, is DAGVTQSPTHLIKTRGQQVTLRCSPKSGHDTVSWYQQALGQGPQFIFQYYEEEERQRGNFPDRFSGHQFPNYSSELNVNALLLGDSALYLCASRGRGNNEQFFGPGTRLTVL.

The chain links TRBV7-9 to TRBJ1-1; D is ambiguous. The CDR3 is 12 residues long. CDR1 is SEHNR and CDR2 is FQNEAQ in the germline V gene (reference sequence). Deletions cut 5 bases from V and 4 bases from J, with 8 bases between. This chain's CDR3 is CASSPPVTEAFF. CDR3 DNA sequence: TGTGCCAGCAGCCCCCCCGTCACTGAAGCTTTCTTT.

A few counts support this clone. This chain links TRBV2 with TRBJ1-1, with 9 bases lining up with TRBD1. V was clipped by 6 bases and J by 5 bases; unmatched bases: 4. This CDR3 region has 13 residues. The germline V gene encodes CDR1 SNHLY and CDR2 FYNNEI. The CDR3 sequence is CASRGTGLTEAFF. CDR3 nucleotides: TGTGCCAGCAGGGGGACAGGGTTAACTGAAGCTTTCTTT. The full variable domain, completed using reference TRBV2 and TRBJ1-1, is EPEVTQTPSHQVTQMGQEVILRCVPISNHLYFYWYRQILGQKVEFLVSFYNNEISEKSEIFDDQFSVERPDGSNFTLKIRSTKLEDSAMYFCASRGTGLTEAFFGQGTRLTVV.

The CDR3 loop is CASSVGRQGNNEQFF. The CDR3 nucleotides read TGTGCCAGCAGCGTAGGGCGACAGGGAAACAATGAGCAGTTCTTC. The V and J genes are TRBV9 and TRBJ2-1; TRBD1 agrees at 7 bases. CDR1 and CDR2 (germline): SGDLS, YYNGEE. The CDR3 totals 15 residues. After removal of 0 bases from V and 5 bases from J, the junction contained 5 bases not matched to a gene.

The V call is TRBV4-1, the J call TRBJ2-7; 9 bases fit TRBD1. Trimming took 3 bases from V and 2 from J; bases not matched to a gene: 5. Germline-derived CDR1 and CDR2 are MGHRA and YSYEKL. CDR3 length equals 15 residues. The CDR3 here is CASSQGGQGAYEQYF. The CDR3 DNA follows: TGCGCCAGCAGCCAGGGGGGACAGGGCGCCTACGAGCAGTACTTC.

The V and J genes are TRBV27 and TRBJ1-5, with 8 positions matching TRBD1. Looked up from germline, CDR1 is MNHEY and CDR2 is SMNVEV (reference sequence). After removal of 5 bases from V and 7 bases from J, the junction contained 7 bases not matched to a gene. This CDR3 comprises 14 residues. CDR3 coding DNA: TGTGCCAGCAGTCCCGGACAGGGTCGACAGCCCCAGCATTTT. Protein: CASSPGQGRQPQHF.

The chain employs TRBV9 and TRBJ1-5; 7 positions agree with TRBD1. The germline gives CDR1 SGDLS, CDR2 YYNGEE. Trimming cost V 0 bases and J 8 bases; bases outside gene matches: 5. This CDR3 has 14 amino acids. The CDR3, as DNA: TGTGCCAGCAGCGTAGGTTCTACAGGGGAGCCCCAGCATTTT. Translation gives CASSVGSTGEPQHF.

The chain is built from TRBV27 and TRBJ1-1; TRBD1 aligns across 9 bases. V trimming: 10 bases; J trimming: 11 bases; junction bases outside the gene matches: 14. Germline assignment: CDR1 MNHEY and CDR2 SMNVEV (reference sequence). The CDR3 is made up of 13 amino acids. CDR3 coding DNA: TGTGCCACCCTAGACAGGGGGTACGGTCGGGCTTTCTTT. Residues: CATLDRGYGRAFF.

The rearrangement joins TRBV6-5 to TRBJ1-3; D is unclear. V shed 0 bases and J shed 8 bases, with 8 bases lying between them. The germline gives CDR1 MNHEY, CDR2 SVGAGI. The CDR3 covers 13 residues. CDR3 amino acids: CASSYSVRDTIYF. CDR3 sequence (DNA): TGTGCCAGCAGTTACTCGGTGAGAGACACCATATATTTT.

CDR3 nucleotides: TGTGCCAGCAGTGAACAGGGTTACACTGAAGCTTTCTTT. The encoded protein is CASSEQGYTEAFF. The chain links TRBV6-1 to TRBJ1-1; tentative D call: TRBD1 (5 bases). In germline, CDR1 is MNHNS, CDR2 SASEGT. V dropped 2 bases and J dropped 3 bases, with 7 bases sitting between them. This CDR3 contains 13 residues.

The chain combines TRBV14 with TRBJ1-4; D gene uncertain. Trimming left V 4 bases short and J 4 bases short, with 10 bases between. From germline, CDR1 is SGHDN and CDR2 FVKESK. This CDR3 has 14 residues. As DNA, the CDR3 is TGTGCCAGCAGCCCGTTCGGGTTTAATGAAAAACTGTTTTTT. Translating it yields CASSPFGFNEKLFF.

This sequence joins TRBV6-5 and TRBJ1-1; D is unclear. This CDR3 has 14 amino acids. Germline lookup yields CDR1 MNHEY and CDR2 SVGAGI. V was shortened by 1 base and J by 2 bases, with 8 bases between the two germline ends. Here the CDR3 reads CASSYYGLNTEAFF. The CDR3 nucleotides are TGTGCCAGCAGTTACTACGGTCTAAACACTGAAGCTTTCTTT.

This clone was found once. The chain is built from TRBV4-2 and TRBJ2-5, with 15 bases matching TRBD2. V shed 1 base and J 5 bases; nucleotides not matched to a gene: 8. The germline gives CDR1 LGHNA, CDR2 YNFKEQ. The CDR3 contains 18 residues. In DNA, the CDR3 is TGTGCCAGCAGCCAAGGGACTAGCGGGGGGGTTTCGGTTGAGACCCAGTACTTC. This gives the protein CASSQGTSGGVSVETQYF.

The J gene is TRBJ2-7, the V gene TRBV4-2, with 7 bases identical to TRBD2. This CDR3 has 15 residues. Per germline, CDR1 LGHNA and CDR2 YNFKEQ. V was clipped by 4 bases and J by 3 bases; unmatched bases: 9. For the CDR3, the DNA is TGTGCCAGCAGCCTAAATGCGGGGGAATACTACGAGCAGTACTTC. Protein sequence: CASSLNAGEYYEQYF.

The chain is built from TRBV27 and TRBJ1-5, with 7 bases fitting TRBD1. Germline V CDR1 and CDR2: MNHEY, SMNVEV (reference sequence). The CDR3 is 14 amino acids. V dropped 5 bases and J dropped 3; count of bases not matched to a gene: 4. The CDR3 here is CASSPRGYNQPQHF. In DNA form, the CDR3 reads TGTGCCAGCAGTCCCAGGGGGTACAATCAGCCCCAGCATTTT.

The rearrangement joins TRBV5-1 to TRBJ2-7, with TRBD2 matching over 11 bases. The CDR3 spans 16 residues. Losses at the gene ends were 3 bases for V and 0 bases for J; bases not matched to a gene: 5. CDR1 is SGHRS and CDR2 is YFSETQ in the germline V gene. The chain's CDR3 is CASSSIAGGPSYEQYF. The CDR3 DNA is TGCGCCAGCAGCTCTATAGCGGGGGGGCCCTCCTACGAGCAGTACTTC.